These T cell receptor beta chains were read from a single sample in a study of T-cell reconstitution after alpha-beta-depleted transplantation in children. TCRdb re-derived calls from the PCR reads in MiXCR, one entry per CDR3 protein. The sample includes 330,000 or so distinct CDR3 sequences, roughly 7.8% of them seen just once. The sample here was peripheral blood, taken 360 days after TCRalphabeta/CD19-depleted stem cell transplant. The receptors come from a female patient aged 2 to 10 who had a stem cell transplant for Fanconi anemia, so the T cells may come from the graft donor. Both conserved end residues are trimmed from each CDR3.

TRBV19	ASSIGLSGRQPQH
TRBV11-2	ASSLDLWGQGIEGFYEQY
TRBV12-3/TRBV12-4	ASSVTVTPRPGELF
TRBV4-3	ASSQDYRGLGFYEQY
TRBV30	ACQPNRAGYT
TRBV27	ASRVVSGANVLT
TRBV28	ASSGQGVGDDYEKLF
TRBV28	ASTLVTGGLFSSYEQY
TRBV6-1	ASSRHRGSSYNEQF
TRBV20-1	SARDLQGKDTQY
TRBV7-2	ASSGDRGSPLH
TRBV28	ASTWGLHTEAF
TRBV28	ASSSGTLRYNEQF
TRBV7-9	ASSFLTPNTGELF
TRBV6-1	ASYLGTEY
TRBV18	ASSPTMDSPMLNTEAF
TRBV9	AGSVRAATSGNTIY
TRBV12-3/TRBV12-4	ASSFASTDTQY
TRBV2	ASSDLRLNEKLF
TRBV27	ASSLSRMYNEQF
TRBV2	ASWGVVGTNTGELF
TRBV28	ASSPSWRLLYSNQPQH
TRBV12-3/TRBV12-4	ASRPPRIAGSTDTQY
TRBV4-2	ASTETGENTEAF
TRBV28	ASSLPRLAGLLLALEQY
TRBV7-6	ASSLDGVEGAQH
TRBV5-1	ASSLGGRNQPQH
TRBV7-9	ASSSPGMNTEAF
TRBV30	AWSRASITYEQY
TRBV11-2	ASSLRPSGGVRTGELF
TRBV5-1	ASSLVQGWTGELF
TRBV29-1	SVEKGRGQKETQY
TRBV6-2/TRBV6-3	ASSPQGITNSGANVLT
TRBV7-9	ASSFPNSPLH
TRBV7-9	ASSLDPGSLSYEQY
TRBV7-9	ASSDRDRGEKLF
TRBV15	ATSNPGQAPREQF
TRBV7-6	ASSFSSGSLLLSDTQY
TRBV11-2	ASSLTSGGASSYNEQF
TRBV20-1	SARDRARKGEKLF
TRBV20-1	SARRGGGTDTQY
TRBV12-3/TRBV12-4	ASSLGGYGNEQF
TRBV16	ASKTGVRGNTIY
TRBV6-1	ASSTWGQVGETQY
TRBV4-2	ASSQAEGYSDEQF
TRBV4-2	ASSQESGGAYNEQF
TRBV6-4	ASSDSGASTSDEATYEQY